These T cell receptor beta chains were read from a single sample in a study of blood T cells in healthy people across ages. TCRdb re-analysed the 5' RACE reads in MiXCR, keeping a single row per CDR3 protein. The repertoire holds approximately 790,000 distinct CDR3 sequences, with around two thirds as singletons. The sample was blood. The receptors were gathered from a man aged 30 to 39 in good health. Each CDR3 is given with its conserved first and last residue. A D gene is named only where the DNA matches it firmly.

v_gene	j_gene	d_gene	CDR3aa	CDR3nt
TRBV5-1	TRBJ2-5	.	CASRRASEETQYF	TGCGCCAGCAGACGGGCTTCTGAAGAGACCCAGTACTTC
TRBV9	TRBJ1-2	.	CASSVAAIGGYTF	TGTGCCAGCAGCGTAGCGGCAATTGGGGGCTACACCTTC
TRBV28	TRBJ2-7	.	CASSPRGSASYEQYF	TGTGCCAGCAGTCCACGGGGCAGCGCCTCCTACGAGCAGTACTTC
TRBV7-2	TRBJ2-1	.	CASSTDMSSYDEQFF	TGTGCCAGCAGCACCGACATGAGCTCCTACGATGAGCAGTTCTTC
TRBV4-3	TRBJ1-2	.	CASSQDIGTVYGYTF	TGCGCCAGCAGCCAAGATATCGGTACGGTCTATGGCTACACCTTC
TRBV12-3/TRBV12-4	TRBJ2-3	.	CASSPETGLRADTQYF	TGTGCCAGCAGTCCGGAGACAGGCCTCAGGGCAGATACGCAGTATTTT
TRBV7-9	TRBJ2-5	.	CAGGPDRAETQYF	TGTGCCGGGGGACCGGACAGAGCGGAGACCCAGTACTTC
TRBV4-3	TRBJ2-1	.	CASSQVAGRDEQFF	TGCGCCAGCAGCCAAGTGGCAGGGCGGGATGAGCAGTTCTTC
TRBV7-2	TRBJ1-6	TRBD1	CASSPQTGGNSPLHF	TGTGCCAGCAGCCCTCAGACAGGGGGCAATTCACCCCTCCACTTT
TRBV12-3/TRBV12-4	TRBJ2-7	.	CASSLELGSPYEQYF	TGTGCCAGCAGTTTAGAGCTGGGGTCCCCCTACGAGCAGTACTTC
TRBV20-1	TRBJ2-7	TRBD2	CSAQGLAGHYEQYF	TGCAGTGCGCAGGGATTAGCGGGGCACTACGAGCAGTACTTC
TRBV6-4	TRBJ2-1	.	CASSDSSRDPYNEQFF	TGTGCCAGCAGTGACTCATCCAGGGACCCCTACAATGAGCAGTTCTTC
TRBV6-5	TRBJ2-5	.	CASSYSDGETQYF	TGTGCCAGCAGTTACTCGGACGGAGAGACCCAGTACTTC
TRBV5-5	TRBJ1-1	.	CASSLLDRGTEAFF	TGTGCCAGCAGCTTGTTGGATCGTGGCACTGAAGCTTTCTTT
TRBV15	TRBJ1-1	.	CATSTPFQFDTEAFF	TGTGCCACCAGCACTCCTTTTCAATTTGACACTGAAGCTTTCTTT
TRBV5-6	TRBJ2-4	.	CAPRRLAKNIQYF	TGTGCCCCGCGGAGATTAGCCAAAAACATTCAGTACTTC